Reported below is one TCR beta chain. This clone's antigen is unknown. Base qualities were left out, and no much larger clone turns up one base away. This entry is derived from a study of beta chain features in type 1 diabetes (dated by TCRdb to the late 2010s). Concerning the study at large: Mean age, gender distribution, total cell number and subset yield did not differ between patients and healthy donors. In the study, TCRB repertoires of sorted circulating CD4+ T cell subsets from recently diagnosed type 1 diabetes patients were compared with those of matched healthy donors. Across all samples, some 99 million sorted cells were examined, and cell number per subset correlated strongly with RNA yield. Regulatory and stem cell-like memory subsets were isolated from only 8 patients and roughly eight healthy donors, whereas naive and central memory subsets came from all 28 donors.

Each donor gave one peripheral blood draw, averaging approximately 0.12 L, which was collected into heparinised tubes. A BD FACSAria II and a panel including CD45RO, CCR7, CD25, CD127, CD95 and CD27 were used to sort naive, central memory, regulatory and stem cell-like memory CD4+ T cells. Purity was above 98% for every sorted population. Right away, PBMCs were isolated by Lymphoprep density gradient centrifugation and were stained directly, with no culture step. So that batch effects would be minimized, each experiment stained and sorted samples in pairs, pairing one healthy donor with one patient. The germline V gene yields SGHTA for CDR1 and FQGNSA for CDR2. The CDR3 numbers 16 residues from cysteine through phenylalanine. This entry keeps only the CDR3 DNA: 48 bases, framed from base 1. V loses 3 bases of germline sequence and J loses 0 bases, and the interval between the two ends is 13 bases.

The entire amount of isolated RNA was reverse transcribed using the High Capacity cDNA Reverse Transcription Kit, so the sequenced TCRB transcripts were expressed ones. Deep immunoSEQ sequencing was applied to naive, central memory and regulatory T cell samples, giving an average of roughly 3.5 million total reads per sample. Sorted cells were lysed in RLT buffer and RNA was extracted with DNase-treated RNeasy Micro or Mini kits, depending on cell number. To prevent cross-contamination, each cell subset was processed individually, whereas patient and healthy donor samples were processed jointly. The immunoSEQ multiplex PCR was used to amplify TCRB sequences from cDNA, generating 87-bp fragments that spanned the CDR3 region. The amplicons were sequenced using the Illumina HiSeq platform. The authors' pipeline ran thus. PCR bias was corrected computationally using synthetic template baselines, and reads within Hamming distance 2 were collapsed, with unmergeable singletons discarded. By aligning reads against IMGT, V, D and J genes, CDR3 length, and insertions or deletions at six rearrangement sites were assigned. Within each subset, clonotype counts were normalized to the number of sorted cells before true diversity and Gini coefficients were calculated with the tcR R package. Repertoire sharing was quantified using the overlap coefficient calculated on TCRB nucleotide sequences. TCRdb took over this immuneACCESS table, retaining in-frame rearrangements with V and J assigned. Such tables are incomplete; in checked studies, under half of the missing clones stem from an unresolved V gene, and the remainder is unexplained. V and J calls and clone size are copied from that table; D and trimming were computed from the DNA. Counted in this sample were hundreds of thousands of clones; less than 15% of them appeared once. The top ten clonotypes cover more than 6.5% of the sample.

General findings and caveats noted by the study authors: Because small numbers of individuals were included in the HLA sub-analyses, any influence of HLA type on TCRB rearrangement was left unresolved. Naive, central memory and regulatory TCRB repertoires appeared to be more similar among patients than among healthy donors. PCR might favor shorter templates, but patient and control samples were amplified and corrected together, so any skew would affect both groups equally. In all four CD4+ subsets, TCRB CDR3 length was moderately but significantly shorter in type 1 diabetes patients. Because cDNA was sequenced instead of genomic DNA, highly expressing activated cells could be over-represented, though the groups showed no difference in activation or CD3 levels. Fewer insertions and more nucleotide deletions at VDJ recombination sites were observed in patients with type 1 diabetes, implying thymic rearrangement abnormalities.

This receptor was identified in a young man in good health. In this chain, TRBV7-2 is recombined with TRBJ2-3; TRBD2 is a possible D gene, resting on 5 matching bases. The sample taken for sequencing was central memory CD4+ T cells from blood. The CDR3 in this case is CASSFKRGFSTDTQYF. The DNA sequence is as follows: TGTGCCAGCAGCTTCAAGCGCGGGTTTAGCACAGATACGCAGTATTTT.